The rows below give T cell receptor beta chains drawn from one sample of a study of somatic mutations in cytotoxic T cells in rheumatoid arthritis. The data were produced by immunoSEQ multiplex PCR, yet TCRdb's version contains in-frame clones alone and is incomplete. This table holds some 30,000 clones, roughly 86% found once. Sequenced sample: CD8+ T cells sorted from blood. These receptor sequences come from an adult with rheumatoid arthritis. Both conserved end residues are part of each CDR3. The order of the fields is D gene, J gene, clone size, V gene, CDR3 protein, CDR3 DNA. A D gene is named only where the DNA matches it firmly. Only part of the rows carry a size: once, few, many, or a class if the clone is expanded.

d_gene: -; j_gene: TRBJ1-6; abundance: -; v_gene: TRBV9; CDR3aa: CASSRDTSSYNSPLHF; CDR3nt: TGTGCCAGCAGCCGAGACACTAGCTCCTATAATTCACCCCTCCACTTT
d_gene: TRBD1; j_gene: TRBJ2-7; abundance: once; v_gene: TRBV28; CDR3aa: CASSSGTGAYEQYF; CDR3nt: TGTGCCAGCAGTTCCGGGACAGGGGCTTACGAGCAGTACTTC
d_gene: TRBD1; j_gene: TRBJ1-2; abundance: -; v_gene: TRBV5-6; CDR3aa: CASSKTGGSGYTF; CDR3nt: TGTGCCAGCAGCAAAACAGGGGGCAGTGGCTACACCTTC
d_gene: -; j_gene: TRBJ1-2; abundance: once; v_gene: TRBV9; CDR3aa: CASSSREGGGPNYGYTF; CDR3nt: TGTGCCAGCAGCTCCCGGGAGGGTGGCGGACCTAACTATGGCTACACCTTC
d_gene: -; j_gene: TRBJ2-2; abundance: -; v_gene: TRBV5-1; CDR3aa: CASSLAEGGSGELFF; CDR3nt: TGCGCCAGCAGCTTGGCTGAGGGCGGCTCGGGGGAGCTGTTTTTT
d_gene: -; j_gene: TRBJ2-3; abundance: -; v_gene: TRBV11-2; CDR3aa: CASSLIPGATDTQYF; CDR3nt: TGTGCCAGCAGCTTAATTCCGGGAGCTACAGATACGCAGTATTTT
d_gene: -; j_gene: TRBJ1-5; abundance: -; v_gene: TRBV4-1; CDR3aa: CASSQIMGRGNQPQHF; CDR3nt: TGCGCCAGCAGCCAAATCATGGGTCGAGGCAATCAGCCCCAGCATTTT
d_gene: TRBD2; j_gene: TRBJ2-1; abundance: -; v_gene: TRBV28; CDR3aa: CASSPILAGGNNEQFF; CDR3nt: TGTGCCAGCAGTCCGATTCTAGCGGGAGGCAACAATGAGCAGTTCTTC
d_gene: -; j_gene: TRBJ1-2; abundance: -; v_gene: TRBV6-5; CDR3aa: CASSYNSGDGYTF; CDR3nt: TGTGCCAGCAGTTATAATTCAGGTGACGGCTACACCTTC
d_gene: -; j_gene: TRBJ2-7; abundance: -; v_gene: TRBV7-8; CDR3aa: CASSLGLAGGYEQYF; CDR3nt: TGTGCCAGCAGCTTAGGACTGGCAGGAGGGTACGAGCAGTACTTC
d_gene: -; j_gene: TRBJ2-1; abundance: -; v_gene: TRBV6-6; CDR3aa: CASSFSGNEQFF; CDR3nt: TGTGCCAGCAGTTTTTCTGGCAATGAGCAGTTCTTC
d_gene: -; j_gene: TRBJ1-5; abundance: -; v_gene: TRBV6-5; CDR3aa: CASSPARFHQPQHF; CDR3nt: TGTGCCAGCAGCCCGGCTAGGTTCCATCAGCCCCAGCATTTT
d_gene: -; j_gene: TRBJ1-1; abundance: -; v_gene: TRBV27; CDR3aa: CASSLSITFLNTEAFF; CDR3nt: TGTGCCAGCAGTTTATCGATAACATTCCTGAACACTGAAGCTTTCTTT
d_gene: -; j_gene: TRBJ2-5; abundance: -; v_gene: TRBV27; CDR3aa: CASSLSITSQETQYF; CDR3nt: TGTGCCAGCAGTTTATCGATCACATCCCAAGAGACCCAGTACTTC
d_gene: -; j_gene: TRBJ1-1; abundance: -; v_gene: TRBV6-1; CDR3aa: CASSDRGGYTEAFF; CDR3nt: TGTGCCAGCAGTGACAGGGGAGGCTACACTGAAGCTTTCTTT
d_gene: -; j_gene: TRBJ2-7; abundance: -; v_gene: TRBV6-6; CDR3aa: CASHSSYEQYF; CDR3nt: TGTGCCAGCCATAGCTCCTACGAGCAGTACTTC
d_gene: -; j_gene: TRBJ1-4; abundance: -; v_gene: TRBV10-1; CDR3aa: CASSHRGATNEKLFF; CDR3nt: TGCGCCAGCAGCCATAGGGGGGCAACTAATGAAAAACTGTTTTTT
d_gene: -; j_gene: TRBJ2-3; abundance: -; v_gene: TRBV2; CDR3aa: CASSDFRQSTDTQYF; CDR3nt: TGTGCCAGCAGTGATTTTCGGCAAAGCACAGATACGCAGTATTTT